These 8 T cell receptor beta chains were all obtained from the same sample, sequenced in a study of T cells in Graves' hyperthyroidism and ophthalmopathy (dated by TCRdb to about 2019). Libraries were prepared through multiplex PCR. This sample was sequenced with an Illumina HiSeq 2000. The TCR beta CDR3 regions were amplified from RNA transcripts. The first round of RT-PCR for the TCR CDR3 was performed with the HTBI primer set and the Qiagen OneStep RT-PCR kit. The public sequencing data were trimmed at Q25 with fastp and processed into clonotypes with MiXCR by TCRdb, which kept only in-frame beta chains. Rows merge per CDR3 protein into single entries with the most common DNA and genes. Recorded for this sample are 300,000 or so distinct CDR3 sequences; approximately 17% of them occurred a single time. The top ten clones comprise roughly 53% of the sample. The sequencing sample was made of blood. The receptors originated from a woman aged 55-70 years with Graves' ophthalmopathy.

Ten or more counts support this clonotype. The rearrangement links TRBV6-2 or TRBV6-3 to TRBJ1-5, with D possibly TRBD1 on 5 matching bases. This CDR3 region has 19 residues. Between the trimmed V and J ends, which lost 3 bases and 7 bases, there was a span of 28 bases. In germline, CDR1 is MNHEY, CDR2 SVGEGT. CDR3 nucleotide sequence: TGTGCCAGCAGTTATTGGGCAGGGTCGGAAATTTTGGGAGGCCAGCCCCAGCATTTT. Amino acids: CASSYWAGSEILGGQPQHF.

This clonotype was seen many times. The V and J genes are TRBV20-1 and TRBJ2-1, with D perhaps TRBD2 (6 bases). Trimming took off 0 bases at V and 4 bases at J, with 10 bases between the two ends. The CDR3 is 14 residues long. Per germline, CDR1 DFQATT and CDR2 SNEGSKA (reference sequence). In DNA form, the CDR3 reads TGCAGTGCTAGAGATCAGGGACTTTACAATGAGCAGTTCTTC. Translating gives CSARDQGLYNEQFF.

The chain links TRBV5-6 to TRBJ1-1, with D uncertain. Germline CDR1 and CDR2: SGHDT and YYEEEE. The CDR3 spans 13 residues. The V end lost 3 bases, the J end lost 3 bases, and 9 bases lay between the germline ends. CDR3 bases: TGTGCCAGCAGCTCGGAACGGGACACTGAAGCTTTCTTT. It is translated as CASSSERDTEAFF.

This clonotype was found many times. This chain joins TRBV14 and TRBJ2-5; 9 bases agree with TRBD1. Germline V gene data show CDR1 as SGHDN and CDR2 as FVKESK. V dropped 3 bases and J dropped 5; count of bases not matched to a gene: 7. The CDR3 sequence is 15 residues long. The CDR3 protein is CASSHIGTGSETQYF. The DNA for the CDR3 is TGTGCCAGCAGCCATATCGGGACAGGGTCGGAGACCCAGTACTTC.

At least ten counts were recorded for this clonotype. This chain uses TRBV12-3 or TRBV12-4 with TRBJ2-1; 12 positions match TRBD2. The V gene end was trimmed by 6 bases and the J gene end by 9 bases; junction bases not matched to a gene: 6. This CDR3 contains 14 residues. The chain's CDR3 is CASRKTSGSVEQFF. The CDR3 DNA reads TGTGCCAGCAGGAAGACTAGCGGGAGTGTTGAGCAGTTCTTC.

There are many counts of this clonotype. The chain recombines TRBV7-2 with TRBJ1-4; maybe TRBD1 (6 bases). The CDR3 has 14 amino acids. From germline, CDR1 is SGHTA and CDR2 FQGNSA. V was trimmed by 1 base and J by 7 bases, leaving 10 bases between them. The CDR3 DNA sequence: TGTGCCAGCAGCTTAGGGACAGTCACTGAAAAACTGTTTTTT. It translates to CASSLGTVTEKLFF.

This clonotype was counted at least ten times. The chain combines TRBV2 with TRBJ2-5, with 10 bases lining up with TRBD1. V was pared by 5 bases and J by 4 bases, with 7 bases of the junction left unmatched. The length of the CDR3 is 15 residues. Germline V gene lookup returns CDR1 SNHLY and CDR2 FYNNEI. The CDR3 sequence is CASSPRDRGGETQYF. DNA for the CDR3: TGTGCCAGCAGTCCCCGGGACAGGGGAGGAGAGACCCAGTACTTC.

This clonotype was detected many times. V usage is TRBV7-2 and J usage is TRBJ1-3; 8 bases are shared with TRBD1. This CDR3 region has 17 residues. With 3 bases clipped from V and 0 bases from J, the junction kept 7 bases outside the gene matches. Germline CDR1 reads SGHTA; CDR2 reads FQGNSA. CDR3 amino acids: CASSFAGTGSSGNTIYF. The CDR3 DNA reads TGTGCCAGCAGCTTTGCTGGGACAGGCAGCTCTGGAAACACCATATATTTT.